The 25 T cell receptor beta chains given below trace back to one sample, sequenced in a study of Graves' ophthalmopathy and Graves' hyperthyroidism listed by TCRdb under 2018. Instrument on record: Illumina HiSeq 2000. For repertoire sequencing, TCR beta CDR3 regions were amplified from RNA transcripts. A first-round RT-PCR used HTBI primers with the Qiagen OneStep RT-PCR kit, followed by a second-round multiplex PCR, size selection and purification. TCRdb redid the processing of the public reads, applying fastp at Q25 and MiXCR, and retained in-frame beta chains. Rows with a matching CDR3 protein are joined into one entry that keeps the most common DNA and genes. For this sample there are approximately 410,000 distinct CDR3 sequences; less than 20% appear just once. The top ten clones comprise 5.5% to 7% of the sample. Source material: peripheral blood. These receptors came from a woman aged 18-29 years with stable Graves' hyperthyroidism. Donor details come from another sample of the same person, matched by shared clones.

In this sample, this clonotype turned up many times. The rearrangement links TRBV7-2 to TRBJ2-3; 13 bases are a match to TRBD2. J was trimmed by 4 bases and V by 6 bases; bases with no gene match: 4. This CDR3 has 15 amino acids. CDR1 and CDR2 from the germline V gene are SGHTA and FQGNSA. Here the CDR3 DNA reads TGTGCCAGCAGACTAGCGGGGGGGTTATCAGATACGCAGTATTTT. Translation gives CASRLAGGLSDTQYF.

This clonotype was counted ten times or more. The V gene is TRBV5-1, the J gene TRBJ2-2; 8 nucleotides align to TRBD2. V trimming: 8 bases; J trimming: 4 bases; junction bases outside the gene matches: 22. The CDR3 is 19 residues long. The germline CDR1 and CDR2 sequences are SGHRS and YFSETQ. CDR3 sequence: CASAGGGTAPGRTTGELFF. CDR3 in DNA: TGCGCCAGTGCGGGCGGGGGGACTGCCCCAGGACGAACCACCGGGGAGCTGTTTTTT.

The sample holds many counts of this clonotype. V gene TRBV2 combines with J gene TRBJ1-5; D is ambiguous. Deletions cut 4 bases from V and 3 bases from J, with 7 bases between. Germline V gene lookup returns CDR1 SNHLY and CDR2 FYNNEI. The CDR3 extends over 13 amino acids. CDR3 in DNA: TGTGCCAGCAGTGGGTCTGTCAATCAGCCCCAGCATTTT. Translation gives CASSGSVNQPQHF.

In its sample, this clonotype was seen many times. This sequence joins TRBV19 and TRBJ1-2; D is unclear. Looked up from germline, CDR1 is LNHDA and CDR2 is SQIVND (reference sequence). V lost 5 bases and J lost 3, with 4 bases in between. The CDR3 runs to 11 residues. CDR3 in amino acids: CASSYYYGYTF. The CDR3 DNA sequence: TGTGCCAGTAGTTACTACTATGGCTACACCTTC.

This chain connects TRBV7-2 to TRBJ2-7, with 10 bases aligning to TRBD2. Per the germline V gene, CDR1 is SGHTA and CDR2 is FQGNSA. The J segment lost 3 bases and the V segment lost 3 bases, leaving 5 bases of the junction unmatched. This CDR3 region has 15 residues. CDR3 bases: TGTGCCAGCAGCTTTGCCTTAGCGGGAGGCTACGAGCAGTACTTC. It translates to CASSFALAGGYEQYF.

This clonotype was observed at least ten times. The chain uses TRBV12-3 or TRBV12-4 and TRBJ2-7; 9 bases match TRBD1. V trimming: 3 bases; J trimming: 5 bases; junction bases outside the gene matches: 5. CDR3 length: 14 amino acids. The CDR3 region is CASSFGDRANEQYF. CDR3 coding DNA: TGTGCCAGCAGTTTTGGGGACAGGGCCAACGAGCAGTACTTC.

This clonotype has ten or more counts. The V and J genes are TRBV12-3 or TRBV12-4 and TRBJ1-6, with TRBD1 matching 7 bases. Trimming took 5 bases from V and 1 from J; bases not matched to a gene: 5. The CDR3 extends over 16 amino acids. The CDR3 is CASSQTGASYNSPLHF. The CDR3, as DNA: TGTGCCAGCAGTCAAACAGGGGCGTCCTATAATTCACCCCTCCACTTT.

This clonotype has only a few counts. The CDR3, as DNA: TGTGCCAGCTCACCAAAAAGCAGCAATCAGCCCCAGCATTTT. Translated: CASSPKSSNQPQHF. This chain connects TRBV18 to TRBJ1-5; D is unclear. Trimming stripped 2 bases from V and 1 base from J, with 6 bases between. CDR1 KGHSH and CDR2 LQKENI come from the germline V gene. CDR3 length: 14 amino acids.

The V gene is TRBV5-1, the J gene TRBJ2-3; 8 bases fit TRBD1. The CDR3 covers 15 residues. Germline V CDR1 and CDR2: SGHRS, YFSETQ. The V segment lost 4 bases and the J segment 1 base; nucleotides outside the gene matches: 5. The CDR3: CASSPRGLGTDTQYF. The CDR3 coding sequence is TGCGCCAGCAGCCCCAGGGGGCTCGGCACAGATACGCAGTATTTT.

This clonotype was seen ten or more times. The chain combines TRBV7-9 with TRBJ2-5, with 9 bases that match TRBD2. From germline, CDR1 is SEHNR and CDR2 FQNEAQ (reference sequence). V lost 5 bases to trimming and J lost 5 bases; unmatched junction nucleotides: 6. The length of the CDR3 is 14 residues. CDR3 sequence reads: CASSHSGGEETQYF. The CDR3, as DNA: TGTGCCAGCAGCCATAGCGGGGGCGAGGAGACCCAGTACTTC. Full variable domain (rest looked up from reference TRBV7-9 and TRBJ2-5): DTGVSQNPRHKITKRGQNVTFRCDPISEHNRLYWYRQTLGQGPEFLTYFQNEAQLEKSRLLSDRFSAERPKGSFSTLEIQRTEQGDSAMYLCASSHSGGEETQYFGPGTRLLVL.

About this clonotype: One junction end does not reproduce the germline sequence, and a read error may be involved. This chain joins TRBV29-1 and TRBJ1-1, with D unclear. The CDR3 contains 12 residues. Germline V gene sequence: CDR1 SQVTM, CDR2 ANQGSEA. DNA for the CDR3: TGCAGCGCTACGGTCGGGAACACTGATGCTTTCTTT. It yields the protein CSATVGNTDAFF.

This clonotype was seen only a few times. This chain's CDR3 is CASSQAKNTEAFF. The CDR3, as DNA: TGTGCCAGCAGCCAAGCCAAAAACACTGAAGCTTTCTTT. The chain joins TRBV3-1 to TRBJ1-1; D is ambiguous. The CDR3 has 13 amino acids. The germline CDR1 and CDR2 sequences are LGHDT and YNNKEL (reference sequence). The V and J ends lost 1 base and 2 bases respectively, with 5 bases between them.

This clonotype was seen many times. This rearrangement joins TRBV20-1 to TRBJ1-2, with no clear D. The CDR3 is 13 amino acids. Germline CDR1 and CDR2: DFQATT and SNEGSKA (reference sequence). The germline V and J ends were trimmed by 2 bases and 8 bases, with 15 bases remaining between them. The CDR3 loop reads CSARLTSLRGYTF. CDR3 DNA sequence: TGCAGTGCTAGATTGACGTCCCTCCGGGGCTACACCTTC.

This clonotype has a count of ten or more. V and J are TRBV12-3 or TRBV12-4 and TRBJ1-2, with D possibly matching TRBD1 (5 bases). Trimming took 7 bases from V and 8 from J, leaving 17 bases between them. The CDR3 sequence is 13 residues long. The CDR3 DNA follows: TGTGCCAGCATGTACAGGCGAACTAGGGGCTACACCTTC. As protein: CASMYRRTRGYTF.

This chain joins TRBV6-2 or TRBV6-3 and TRBJ2-7, with 10 positions matching TRBD2. Per the germline V gene, CDR1 is MNHEY and CDR2 is SVGEGT. The CDR3 contains 13 residues. The ends lost 6 bases at V and 6 bases at J; junction bases unmatched: 5. CDR3 loop: CASRPGLASEQYF. The DNA of the CDR3 is TGTGCCAGCAGACCGGGACTAGCGTCCGAGCAGTACTTC.

This clonotype was found many times. V is TRBV5-1 and J is TRBJ1-1, with D possibly TRBD1 on 6 matching bases. The CDR3 spans 13 residues. V lost 4 bases to trimming and J lost 6 bases, with 13 bases between them. Per the germline V gene, CDR1 is SGHRS and CDR2 is YFSETQ. The DNA of the CDR3 is TGCGCCAGCAGCCGGACAGAGACGTCTGAAGCTTTCTTT. Protein sequence: CASSRTETSEAFF.

This clonotype was counted many times. The chain couples TRBV9 to TRBJ2-2; unclear D gene. Germline loops: CDR1 SGDLS, CDR2 YYNGEE. Trimming took 2 bases from V and 6 from J, leaving 5 bases between them. This CDR3 has 12 amino acids. Here the CDR3 reads CASSVFSGELFF. In nucleotides, the CDR3 is TGTGCCAGCAGCGTCTTTTCCGGGGAGCTGTTTTTT.

The chain links TRBV6-5 to TRBJ2-7, with D perhaps TRBD2 (5 bases). V was clipped by 2 bases and J by 0 bases, with 11 bases between them. The CDR3 is 15 amino acids. Germline V gene lookup returns CDR1 MNHEY and CDR2 SVGAGI. CDR3 loop: CASSYPATSSYEQYF. The DNA for the CDR3 is TGTGCCAGCAGTTACCCAGCCACTAGCTCCTACGAGCAGTACTTC.

The sample holds many counts of this clonotype. The chain employs TRBV29-1 and TRBJ2-5; 8 bases line up with TRBD1. The CDR3 covers 12 residues. Germline assignment: CDR1 SQVTM and CDR2 ANQGSEA. The V and J ends lost 1 base and 5 bases, in that order; junction bases with no gene match: 0. DNA of the CDR3: TGCAGCGTTGAAGGGGACAGGGAGACCCAGTACTTC. This translates into CSVEGDRETQYF.

This clonotype was seen many times. The chain joins TRBV19 to TRBJ1-1; D remains unclear. The V end lost 6 bases, the J end lost 1 base, and 12 bases lay between the germline ends. Germline CDR1 is LNHDA and CDR2 is SQIVND (reference sequence). The CDR3 is 14 amino acids. CDR3 nucleotide sequence: TGTGCCAGTAGCATTGGGCCGAGGAACACTGAAGCTTTCTTT. Protein: CASSIGPRNTEAFF.

This clonotype was seen ten or more times. This sequence joins TRBV7-9 and TRBJ2-5, with a tentative D call TRBD1 (6 bases). Germline V gene data show CDR1 as SEHNR and CDR2 as FQNEAQ (reference sequence). Between the trimmed V and J ends, which lost 2 bases and 3 bases, there was a span of 13 bases. The CDR3 runs to 15 residues. The CDR3, as DNA: TGTGCCAGCAGCTTATCTCAGGGGCCCAAAGAGACCCAGTACTTC. It specifies CASSLSQGPKETQYF.

This clonotype was found a few times. The V and J genes are TRBV7-9 and TRBJ2-2; no clear D. Trimming removed 5 bases from V and 4 bases from J, with 11 bases in between. This CDR3 region has 14 residues. The germline CDR1 and CDR2 sequences are SEHNR and FQNEAQ (reference sequence). The CDR3 is CASSPHGFTGELFF. CDR3 nucleotide sequence: TGTGCCAGCAGCCCCCACGGATTCACCGGGGAGCTGTTTTTT.

In this sample, this clonotype turned up many times. The J gene is TRBJ1-1, the V gene TRBV29-1; the D gene is possibly TRBD1 (5 bases). V shed 6 bases and J shed 0 bases, with 11 bases lying between them. The CDR3 has 13 amino acids. Germline CDR1 SQVTM, CDR2 ANQGSEA. The CDR3 spells CSVWDGLNTEAFF. The CDR3 DNA reads TGCAGCGTGTGGGACGGATTGAACACTGAAGCTTTCTTT.

This clonotype occurred many times. The gene calls are TRBV12-3 or TRBV12-4 and TRBJ2-5; possibly TRBD1 for D (6 bases). The CDR3 totals 14 residues. Deletions cut 4 bases from V and 5 bases from J, with 14 bases between. The CDR3 nucleotides are TGTGCCAGCAGTTCGCCAGGGGATCGGGAGACCCAGTACTTC. Protein product: CASSSPGDRETQYF.

V gene TRBV6-5 combines with J gene TRBJ1-5; 8 bases match TRBD1. The CDR3 has 14 residues. Trimming took 4 bases from V and 7 from J; bases not matched to a gene: 6. The germline CDR1 and CDR2 sequences are MNHEY and SVGAGI. CDR3 protein: CASSSDRVDQPQHF. The CDR3 region has the DNA TGTGCCAGCAGTTCGGACAGGGTCGACCAGCCCCAGCATTTT.